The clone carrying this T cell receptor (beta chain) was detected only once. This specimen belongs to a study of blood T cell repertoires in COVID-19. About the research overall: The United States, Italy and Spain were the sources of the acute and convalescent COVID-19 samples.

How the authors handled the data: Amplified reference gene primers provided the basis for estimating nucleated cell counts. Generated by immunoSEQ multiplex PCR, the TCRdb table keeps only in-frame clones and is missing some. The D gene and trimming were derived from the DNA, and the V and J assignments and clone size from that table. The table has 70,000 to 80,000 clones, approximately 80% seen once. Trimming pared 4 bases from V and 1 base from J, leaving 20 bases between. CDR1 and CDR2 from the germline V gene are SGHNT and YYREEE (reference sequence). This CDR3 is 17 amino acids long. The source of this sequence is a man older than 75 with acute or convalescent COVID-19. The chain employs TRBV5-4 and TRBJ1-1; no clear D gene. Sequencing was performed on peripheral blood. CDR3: CASSPAIGSTSNTEAFF. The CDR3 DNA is TGTGCCAGCAGCCCTGCTATTGGGAGTACCTCGAACACTGAAGCTTTCTTT.